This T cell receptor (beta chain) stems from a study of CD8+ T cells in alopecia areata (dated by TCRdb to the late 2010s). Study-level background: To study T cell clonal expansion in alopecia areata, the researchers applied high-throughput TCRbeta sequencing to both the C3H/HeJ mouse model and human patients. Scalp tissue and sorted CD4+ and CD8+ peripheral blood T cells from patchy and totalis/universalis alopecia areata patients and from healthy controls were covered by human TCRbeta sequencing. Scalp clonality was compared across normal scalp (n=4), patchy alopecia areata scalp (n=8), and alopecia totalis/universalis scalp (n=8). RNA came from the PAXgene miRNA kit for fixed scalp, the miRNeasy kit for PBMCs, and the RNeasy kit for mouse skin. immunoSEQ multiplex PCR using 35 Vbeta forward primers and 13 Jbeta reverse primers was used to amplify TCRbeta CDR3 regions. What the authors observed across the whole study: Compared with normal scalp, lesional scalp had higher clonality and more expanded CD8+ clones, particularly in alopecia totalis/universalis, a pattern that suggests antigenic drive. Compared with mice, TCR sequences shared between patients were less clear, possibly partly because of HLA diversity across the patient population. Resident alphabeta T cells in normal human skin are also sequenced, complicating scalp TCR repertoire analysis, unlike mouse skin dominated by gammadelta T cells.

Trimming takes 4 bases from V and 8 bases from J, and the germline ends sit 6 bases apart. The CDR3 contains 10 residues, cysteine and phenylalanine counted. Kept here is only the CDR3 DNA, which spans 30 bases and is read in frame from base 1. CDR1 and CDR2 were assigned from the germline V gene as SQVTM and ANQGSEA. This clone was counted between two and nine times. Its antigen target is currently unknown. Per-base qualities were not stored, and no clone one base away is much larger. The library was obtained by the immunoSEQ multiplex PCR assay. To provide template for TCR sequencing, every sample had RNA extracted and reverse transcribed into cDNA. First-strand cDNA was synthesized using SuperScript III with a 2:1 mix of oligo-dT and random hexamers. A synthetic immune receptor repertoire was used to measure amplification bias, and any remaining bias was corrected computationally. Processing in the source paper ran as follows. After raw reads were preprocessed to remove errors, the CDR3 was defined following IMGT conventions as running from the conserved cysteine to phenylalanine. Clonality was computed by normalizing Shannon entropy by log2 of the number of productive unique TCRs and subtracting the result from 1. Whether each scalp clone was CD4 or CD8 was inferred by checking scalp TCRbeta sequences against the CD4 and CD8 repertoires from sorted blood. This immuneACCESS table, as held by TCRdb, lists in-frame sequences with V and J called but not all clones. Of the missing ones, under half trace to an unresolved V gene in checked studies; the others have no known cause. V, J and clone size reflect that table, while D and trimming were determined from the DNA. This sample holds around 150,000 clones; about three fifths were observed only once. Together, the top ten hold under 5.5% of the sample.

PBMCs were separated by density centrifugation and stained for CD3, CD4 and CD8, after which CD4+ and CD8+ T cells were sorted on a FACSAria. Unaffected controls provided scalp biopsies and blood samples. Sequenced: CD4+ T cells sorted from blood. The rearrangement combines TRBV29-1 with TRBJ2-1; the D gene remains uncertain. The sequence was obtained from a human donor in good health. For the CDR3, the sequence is CSVGWDEQFF. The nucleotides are TGCAGCGTTGGTTGGGATGAGCAGTTCTTC.